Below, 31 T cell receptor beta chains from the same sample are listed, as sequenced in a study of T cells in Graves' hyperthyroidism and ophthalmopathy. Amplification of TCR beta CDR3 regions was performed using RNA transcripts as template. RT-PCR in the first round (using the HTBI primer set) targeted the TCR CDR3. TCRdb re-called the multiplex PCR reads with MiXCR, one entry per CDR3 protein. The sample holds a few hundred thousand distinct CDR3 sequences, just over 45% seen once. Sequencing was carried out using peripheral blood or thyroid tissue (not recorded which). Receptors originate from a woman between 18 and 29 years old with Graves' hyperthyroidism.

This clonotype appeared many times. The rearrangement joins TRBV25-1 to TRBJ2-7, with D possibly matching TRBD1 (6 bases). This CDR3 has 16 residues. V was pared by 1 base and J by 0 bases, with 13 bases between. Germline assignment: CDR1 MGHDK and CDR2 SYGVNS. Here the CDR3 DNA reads TGTGCCAGCAGTGAATTGGGAGCGGACAGCTCCTACGAGCAGTACTTC. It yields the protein CASSELGADSSYEQYF.

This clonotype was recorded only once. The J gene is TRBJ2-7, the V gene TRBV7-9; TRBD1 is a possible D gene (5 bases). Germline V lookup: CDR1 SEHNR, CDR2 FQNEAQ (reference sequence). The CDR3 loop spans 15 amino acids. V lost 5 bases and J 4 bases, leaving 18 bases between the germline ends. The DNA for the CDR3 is TGTGCCAGCAGCCCACACCCAGGGCAGGAGTACGAGCAGTACTTC. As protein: CASSPHPGQEYEQYF.

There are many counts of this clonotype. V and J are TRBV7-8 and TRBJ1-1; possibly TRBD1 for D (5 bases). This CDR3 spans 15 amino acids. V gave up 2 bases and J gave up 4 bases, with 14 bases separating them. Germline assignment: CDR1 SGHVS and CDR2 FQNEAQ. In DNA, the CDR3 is TGTGCCAGCAGCTTATCGGGTGGGGGTGGCACTGAAGCTTTCTTT. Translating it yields CASSLSGGGGTEAFF.

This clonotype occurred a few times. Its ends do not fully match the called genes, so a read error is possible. The CDR3 sequence: CASSYRGRRNF. For the CDR3, the DNA is TGTGCCAGCAGTTACAGGGGACGGAGGAATTTC. The chain employs TRBV6-5 and TRBJ2-7, with D perhaps given as TRBD1 or TRBD2 (5 bases each). CDR1 and CDR2 from the germline V gene are MNHEY and SVGAGI. The CDR3 contains 11 residues.

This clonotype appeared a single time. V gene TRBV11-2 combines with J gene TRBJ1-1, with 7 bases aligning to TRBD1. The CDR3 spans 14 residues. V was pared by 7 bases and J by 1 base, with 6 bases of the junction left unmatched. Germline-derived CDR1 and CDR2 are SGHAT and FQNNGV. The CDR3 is CASIMGQRNTEAFF. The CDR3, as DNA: TGTGCCAGCATTATGGGACAGAGGAACACTGAAGCTTTCTTT.

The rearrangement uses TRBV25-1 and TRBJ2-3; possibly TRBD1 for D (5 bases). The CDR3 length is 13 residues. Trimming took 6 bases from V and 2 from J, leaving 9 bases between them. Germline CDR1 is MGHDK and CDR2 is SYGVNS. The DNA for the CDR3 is TGTGCCAGCAGGAGACAGATCACAGATACGCAGTATTTT. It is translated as CASRRQITDTQYF.

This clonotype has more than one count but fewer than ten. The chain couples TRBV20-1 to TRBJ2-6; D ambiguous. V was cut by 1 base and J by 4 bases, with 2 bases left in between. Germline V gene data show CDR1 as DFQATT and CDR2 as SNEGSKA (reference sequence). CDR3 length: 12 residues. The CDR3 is CSARVGANVLTF. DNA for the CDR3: TGCAGTGCTAGAGTCGGGGCCAACGTCCTGACTTTC.

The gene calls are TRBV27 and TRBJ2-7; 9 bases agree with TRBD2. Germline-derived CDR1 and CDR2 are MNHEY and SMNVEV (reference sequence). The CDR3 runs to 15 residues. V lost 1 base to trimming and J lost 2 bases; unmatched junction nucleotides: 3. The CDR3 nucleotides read TGTGCCAGCAGTTTATTCCGCGGGGGGGCCTACGAGCAGTACTTC. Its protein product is CASSLFRGGAYEQYF.

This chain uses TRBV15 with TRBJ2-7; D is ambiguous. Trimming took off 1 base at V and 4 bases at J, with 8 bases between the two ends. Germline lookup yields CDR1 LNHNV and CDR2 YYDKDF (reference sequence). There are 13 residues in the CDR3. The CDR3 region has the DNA TGTGCCACCAGCAGAGGGCCGGGTTACGAGCAGTACTTC. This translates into CATSRGPGYEQYF. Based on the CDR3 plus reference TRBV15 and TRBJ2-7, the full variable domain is DAMVIQNPRYQVTQFGKPVTLSCSQTLNHNVMYWYQQKSSQAPKLLFHYYDKDFNNEADTPDNFQSRRPNTSFCFLDIRSPGLGDTAMYLCATSRGPGYEQYFGPGTRLTVT.

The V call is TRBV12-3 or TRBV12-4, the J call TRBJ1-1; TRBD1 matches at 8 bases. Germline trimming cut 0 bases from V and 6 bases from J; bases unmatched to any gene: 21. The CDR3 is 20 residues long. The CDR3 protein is CASSLALGQASGAQGAEAFF. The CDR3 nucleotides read TGTGCCAGCAGTTTAGCCCTGGGACAGGCCTCTGGGGCGCAGGGGGCTGAAGCTTTCTTT.

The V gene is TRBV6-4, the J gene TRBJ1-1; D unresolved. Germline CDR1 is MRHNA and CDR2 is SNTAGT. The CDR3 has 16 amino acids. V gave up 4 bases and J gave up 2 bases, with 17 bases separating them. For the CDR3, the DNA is TGTGCCAGCAGTGCTACGAAACAGACGCTTAACACTGAAGCTTTCTTT. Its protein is CASSATKQTLNTEAFF.

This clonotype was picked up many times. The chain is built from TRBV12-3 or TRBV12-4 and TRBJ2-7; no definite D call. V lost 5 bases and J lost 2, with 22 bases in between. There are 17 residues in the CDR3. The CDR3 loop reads CASSPNPRWRTTYEQYF. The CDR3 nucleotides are TGTGCCAGCAGTCCTAACCCCAGGTGGCGGACGACCTACGAGCAGTACTTC.

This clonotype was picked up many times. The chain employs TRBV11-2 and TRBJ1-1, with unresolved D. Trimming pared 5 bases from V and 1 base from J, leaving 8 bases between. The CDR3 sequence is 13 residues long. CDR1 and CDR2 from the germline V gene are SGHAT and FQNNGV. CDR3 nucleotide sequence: TGTGCCAGCAGCCCAACAACGAACACTGAAGCTTTCTTT. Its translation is CASSPTTNTEAFF.

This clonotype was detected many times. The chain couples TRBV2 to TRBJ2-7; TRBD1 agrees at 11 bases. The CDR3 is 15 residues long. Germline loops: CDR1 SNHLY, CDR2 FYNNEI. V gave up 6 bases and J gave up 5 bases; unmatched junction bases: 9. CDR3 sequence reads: CASSAGTGGHHEQYF. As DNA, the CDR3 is TGTGCCAGCAGCGCAGGGACAGGGGGTCATCACGAGCAGTACTTC.

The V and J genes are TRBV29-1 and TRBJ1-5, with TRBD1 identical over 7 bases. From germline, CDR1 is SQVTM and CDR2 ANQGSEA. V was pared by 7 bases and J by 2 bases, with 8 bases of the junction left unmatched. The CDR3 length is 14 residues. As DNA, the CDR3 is TGCAGCGCTAGACAGGGATTGGGCAATCAGCCCCAGCATTTT. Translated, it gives CSARQGLGNQPQHF. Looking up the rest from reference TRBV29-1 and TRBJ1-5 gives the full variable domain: SAVISQKPSRDICQRGTSLTIQCQVDSQVTMMFWYRQQPGQSLTLIATANQGSEATYESGFVIDKFPISRPNLTFSTLTVSNMSPEDSSIYLCSARQGLGNQPQHFGDGTRLSIL.

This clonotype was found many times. The CDR3: CASSYSWTPGTQYF. CDR3 DNA: TGTGCCAGCAGTTACTCGTGGACCCCGGGGACCCAGTACTTC. The chain links TRBV6-5 to TRBJ2-5, with unresolved D. CDR3 size: 14 residues. V was clipped by 0 bases and J by 7 bases, with 12 bases between them. Germline assignment: CDR1 MNHEY and CDR2 SVGAGI.

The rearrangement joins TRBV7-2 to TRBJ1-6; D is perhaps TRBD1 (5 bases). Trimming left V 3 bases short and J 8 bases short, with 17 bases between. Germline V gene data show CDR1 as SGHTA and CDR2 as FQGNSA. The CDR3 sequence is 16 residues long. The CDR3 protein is CASSLILGRVYSPLHF. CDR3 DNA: TGTGCCAGCAGCTTGATCCTGGGCAGGGTTTATTCACCCCTCCACTTT.

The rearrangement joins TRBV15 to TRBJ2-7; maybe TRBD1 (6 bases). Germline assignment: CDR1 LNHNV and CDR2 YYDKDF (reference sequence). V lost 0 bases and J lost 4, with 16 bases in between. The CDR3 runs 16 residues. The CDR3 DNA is TGTGCCACCAGCAGAGATCAGGGGAAGGGCCTTTACGAGCAGTACTTC. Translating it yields CATSRDQGKGLYEQYF.

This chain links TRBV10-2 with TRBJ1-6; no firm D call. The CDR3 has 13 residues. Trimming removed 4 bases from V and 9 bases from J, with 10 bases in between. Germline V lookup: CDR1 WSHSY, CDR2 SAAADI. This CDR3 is CASSGEVASPLHF. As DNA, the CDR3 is TGCGCCAGCAGTGGGGAAGTCGCTTCACCCCTCCACTTT.

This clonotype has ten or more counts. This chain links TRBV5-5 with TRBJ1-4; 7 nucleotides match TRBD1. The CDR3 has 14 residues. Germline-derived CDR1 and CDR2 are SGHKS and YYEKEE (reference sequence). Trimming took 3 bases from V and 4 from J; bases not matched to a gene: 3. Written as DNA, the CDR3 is TGTGCCAGCAGCTCGACAGGGCTTAATGAAAAACTGTTTTTT. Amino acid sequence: CASSSTGLNEKLFF.

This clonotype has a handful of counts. CDR3 coding DNA: TGTGCCAGCAGCCCGATAATGGACAGCGGCAACCCTGAAGCTTTCTTT. Protein sequence: CASSPIMDSGNPEAFF. The genes are TRBV3-1 and TRBJ1-1, with D maybe TRBD1 (6 bases). CDR3 length: 16 residues. Deletions cut 4 bases from V and 6 bases from J, with 21 bases between. Germline V lookup: CDR1 LGHDT, CDR2 YNNKEL (reference sequence).

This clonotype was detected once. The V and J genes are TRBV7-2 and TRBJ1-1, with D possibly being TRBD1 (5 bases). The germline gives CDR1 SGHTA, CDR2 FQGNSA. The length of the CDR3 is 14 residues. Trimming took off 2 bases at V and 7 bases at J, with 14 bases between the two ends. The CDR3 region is CASSLSWGRNEAFF. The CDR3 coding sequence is TGTGCCAGCAGCTTATCATGGGGGAGAAATGAAGCTTTCTTT.

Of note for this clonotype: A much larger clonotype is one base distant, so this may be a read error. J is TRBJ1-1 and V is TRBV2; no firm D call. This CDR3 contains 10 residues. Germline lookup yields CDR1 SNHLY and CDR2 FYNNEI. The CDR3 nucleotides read TGTGCCAGCAAGAACACTGGAGCTTTCTTT. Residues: CASKNTGAFF.

The CDR3 coding sequence is TGCGCCAGCAGCTTGGGGCCTAGCGGGAGTGTTGATACGCAGTATTTT. Encoded protein: CASSLGPSGSVDTQYF. The J gene is TRBJ2-3, the V gene TRBV5-1; 10 bases agree with TRBD2. The CDR3 has 16 residues. Germline CDR1 and CDR2: SGHRS and YFSETQ. The V gene end was trimmed by 0 bases and the J gene end by 6 bases; junction bases not matched to a gene: 7.

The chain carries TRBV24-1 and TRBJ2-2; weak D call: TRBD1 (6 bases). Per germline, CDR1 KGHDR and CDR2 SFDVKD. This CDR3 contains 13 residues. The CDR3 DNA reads TGTGCTTCCGGGACAACGAACACCGGGGAGCTGTTTTTT. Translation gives CASGTTNTGELFF.

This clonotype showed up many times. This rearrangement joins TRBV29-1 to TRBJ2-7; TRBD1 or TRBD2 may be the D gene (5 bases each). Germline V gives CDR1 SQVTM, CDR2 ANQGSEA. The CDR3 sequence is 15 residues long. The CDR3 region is CSCLSLGTAYYEQYF. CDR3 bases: TGCAGTTGCTTGAGCCTCGGGACGGCCTACTACGAGCAGTACTTC.

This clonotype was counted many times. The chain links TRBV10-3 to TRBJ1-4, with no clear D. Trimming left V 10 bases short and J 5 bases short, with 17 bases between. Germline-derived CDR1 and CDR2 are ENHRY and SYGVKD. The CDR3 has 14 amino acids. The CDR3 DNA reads TGTGCCACCTACGGAGGCGTTTCGAATGAAAAACTGTTTTTT. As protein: CATYGGVSNEKLFF.

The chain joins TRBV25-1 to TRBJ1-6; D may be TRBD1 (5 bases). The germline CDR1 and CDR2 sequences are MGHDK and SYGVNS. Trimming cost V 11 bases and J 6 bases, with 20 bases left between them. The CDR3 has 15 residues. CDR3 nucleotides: TGTGCCTGGAGTGTAACGGGGCTTTTTAATTCACCCCTCCACTTT. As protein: CAWSVTGLFNSPLHF.

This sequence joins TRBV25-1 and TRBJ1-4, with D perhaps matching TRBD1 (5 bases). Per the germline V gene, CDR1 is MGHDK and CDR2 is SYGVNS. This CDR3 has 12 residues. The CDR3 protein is CARDRIFEKLFF. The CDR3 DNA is TGTGCTAGGGACCGAATTTTTGAAAAACTGTTTTTT. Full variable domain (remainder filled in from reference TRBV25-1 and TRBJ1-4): EADIYQTPRYLVIGTGKKITLECSQTMGHDKMYWYQQDPGMELHLIHYSYGVNSTEKGDLSSESTVSRIRTEHFPLTLESARPSHTSQYLCARDRIFEKLFFGSGTQLSVL.

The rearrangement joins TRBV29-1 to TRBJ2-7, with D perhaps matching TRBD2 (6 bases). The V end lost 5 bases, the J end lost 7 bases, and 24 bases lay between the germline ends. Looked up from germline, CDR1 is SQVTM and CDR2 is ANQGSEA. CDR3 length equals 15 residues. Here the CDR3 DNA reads TGCAGCGTTAGTGGTGCCAGCAGCTCTGGGAGGGAGCAGTACTTC. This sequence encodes CSVSGASSSGREQYF.

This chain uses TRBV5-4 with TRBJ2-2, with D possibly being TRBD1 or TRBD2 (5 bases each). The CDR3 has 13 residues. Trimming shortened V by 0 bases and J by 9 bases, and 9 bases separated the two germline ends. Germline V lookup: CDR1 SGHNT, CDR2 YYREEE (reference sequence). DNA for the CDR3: TGTGCCAGCAGCTTGGGGGGGATGCGGGAGCTGTTTTTT. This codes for CASSLGGMRELFF.